This TCR beta chain originates from a study of blood T cell repertoires in COVID-19. Study in general: Samples representing acute and convalescent COVID-19 were sourced from the United States, Italy and Spain.

In the source study's methods: Reference gene primer amplification gave estimated nucleated cell counts. Using immunoSEQ multiplex PCR, the repertoire was profiled, and TCRdb retains in-frame clones only, with some absent. V, J and clone size were drawn from that table, and D and trimming were deduced from the DNA. The table shows 250,000 or so clones, with approximately 89% occurring only once. Trimming took 0 bases from V and 5 from J, leaving 8 bases between them. The CDR3 extends over 13 amino acids. Germline CDR1 reads SGHDT; CDR2 reads YYEEEE. Participants' own reports of clinical history determined their cohort assignment. Contact with a PCR-confirmed or clinician-diagnosed COVID-19 case occurred within 2 weeks of entry.

The sequence came from a woman aged 40 to 50 who had been exposed to COVID-19. V is TRBV5-6 and J is TRBJ2-5; D gene uncertain. The sample taken for sequencing was PBMCs or T cells enriched from blood (not recorded which). CDR3 loop: CASSLGQVETQYF. The CDR3 DNA is TGTGCCAGCAGCTTGGGGCAGGTGGAGACCCAGTACTTC. Full variable domain (outside the CDR3, taken from reference TRBV5-6 and TRBJ2-5): DAGVTQSPTHLIKTRGQQVTLRCSPKSGHDTVSWYQQALGQGPQFIFQYYEEEERQRGNFPDRFSGHQFPNYSSELNVNALLLGDSALYLCASSLGQVETQYFGPGTRLLVL.